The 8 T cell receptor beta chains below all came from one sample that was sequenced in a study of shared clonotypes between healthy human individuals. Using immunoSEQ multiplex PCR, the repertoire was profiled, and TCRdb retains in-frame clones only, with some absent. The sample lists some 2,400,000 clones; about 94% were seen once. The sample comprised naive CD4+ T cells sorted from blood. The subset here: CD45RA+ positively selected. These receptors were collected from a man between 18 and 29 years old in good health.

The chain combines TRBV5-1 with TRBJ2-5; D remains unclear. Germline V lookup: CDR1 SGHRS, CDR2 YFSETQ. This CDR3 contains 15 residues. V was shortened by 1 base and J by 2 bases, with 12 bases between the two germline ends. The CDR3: CASSLNWGSQETQYF. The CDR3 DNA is TGCGCCAGCAGCTTGAATTGGGGATCACAAGAGACCCAGTACTTC.

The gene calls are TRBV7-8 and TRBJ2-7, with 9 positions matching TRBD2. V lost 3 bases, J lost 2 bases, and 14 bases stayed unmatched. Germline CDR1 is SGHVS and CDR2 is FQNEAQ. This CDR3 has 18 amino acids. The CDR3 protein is CASSFPSILAGGPYEQYF. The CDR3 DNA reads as TGTGCCAGCAGCTTCCCCTCCATTTTGGCGGGAGGGCCCTACGAGCAGTACTTC.

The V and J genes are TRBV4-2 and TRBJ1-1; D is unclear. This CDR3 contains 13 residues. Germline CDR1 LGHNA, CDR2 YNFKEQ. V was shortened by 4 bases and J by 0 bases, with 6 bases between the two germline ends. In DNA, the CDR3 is TGTGCCAGCAGCCGAGACATGAACACTGAAGCTTTCTTT. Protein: CASSRDMNTEAFF.

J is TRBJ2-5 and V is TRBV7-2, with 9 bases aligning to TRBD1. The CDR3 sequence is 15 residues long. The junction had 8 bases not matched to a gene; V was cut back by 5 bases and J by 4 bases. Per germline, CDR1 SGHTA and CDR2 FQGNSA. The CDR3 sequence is CASSPDRGASETQYF. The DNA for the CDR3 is TGTGCCAGCAGCCCGGACAGGGGAGCTTCAGAGACCCAGTACTTC.

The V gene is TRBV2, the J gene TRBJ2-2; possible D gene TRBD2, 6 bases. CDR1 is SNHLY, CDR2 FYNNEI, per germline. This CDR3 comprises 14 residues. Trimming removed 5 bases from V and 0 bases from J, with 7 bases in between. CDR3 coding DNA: TGTGCCAGCAGTCGGGAGACGAACACCGGGGAGCTGTTTTTT. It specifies CASSRETNTGELFF.

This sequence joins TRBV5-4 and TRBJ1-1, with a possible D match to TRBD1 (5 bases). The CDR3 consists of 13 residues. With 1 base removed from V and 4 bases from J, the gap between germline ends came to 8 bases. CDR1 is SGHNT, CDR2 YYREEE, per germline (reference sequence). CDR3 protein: CASSLWGTTEAFF. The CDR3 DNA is TGTGCCAGCAGCTTGTGGGGGACCACTGAAGCTTTCTTT.

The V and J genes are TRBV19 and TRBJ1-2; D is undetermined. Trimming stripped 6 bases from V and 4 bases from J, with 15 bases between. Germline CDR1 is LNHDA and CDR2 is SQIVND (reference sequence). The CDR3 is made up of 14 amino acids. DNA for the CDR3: TGTGCCAGTAGACCGGGGTTGGAGAGCTATGGCTACACCTTC. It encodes CASRPGLESYGYTF.

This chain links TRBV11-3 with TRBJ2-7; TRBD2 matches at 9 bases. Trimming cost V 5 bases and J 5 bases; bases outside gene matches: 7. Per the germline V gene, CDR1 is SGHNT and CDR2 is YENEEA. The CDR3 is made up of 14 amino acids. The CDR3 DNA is TGTGCCAGCAGCCCTCGCGGGGGGGACCACGAGCAGTACTTC. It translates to CASSPRGGDHEQYF.